This T cell receptor (beta chain) was observed in a study of spatial heterogeneity in lung cancer. Study results and caveats: Ubiquitous expanded tumor TCRs were observed in blood more at resection than follow-up.

TCRdb re-analysed the 5' RACE reads in MiXCR, keeping a single row per CDR3 protein. This table has 14,000 to 15,000 distinct CDR3 sequences, more than 10% appearing once. Time point in this sample: sample taken at primary tumor resection. The authors sequenced whole RNA from tumor, nontumor lung or frozen PBMC without sorting. Samples were donated by 72 untreated early-stage non-small cell lung cancer patients. This clonotype was detected many times. What it binds is not known. The germline V gene encodes CDR1 SGHNT and CDR2 YYREEE (reference sequence). This CDR3 region has 14 residues. V lost 3 bases, J lost 0 bases, and 10 bases lay in between.

This clonotype was obtained from a female donor with early-stage non-small cell lung cancer. The sequencing used PBMCs, collected at surgery. This chain links TRBV5-4 with TRBJ2-7, with a tentative D call TRBD1 (5 bases). The CDR3 sequence is CASSYGHISYEQYF. CDR3 nucleotides: TGTGCCAGCAGCTACGGACACATCTCCTACGAGCAGTACTTC.